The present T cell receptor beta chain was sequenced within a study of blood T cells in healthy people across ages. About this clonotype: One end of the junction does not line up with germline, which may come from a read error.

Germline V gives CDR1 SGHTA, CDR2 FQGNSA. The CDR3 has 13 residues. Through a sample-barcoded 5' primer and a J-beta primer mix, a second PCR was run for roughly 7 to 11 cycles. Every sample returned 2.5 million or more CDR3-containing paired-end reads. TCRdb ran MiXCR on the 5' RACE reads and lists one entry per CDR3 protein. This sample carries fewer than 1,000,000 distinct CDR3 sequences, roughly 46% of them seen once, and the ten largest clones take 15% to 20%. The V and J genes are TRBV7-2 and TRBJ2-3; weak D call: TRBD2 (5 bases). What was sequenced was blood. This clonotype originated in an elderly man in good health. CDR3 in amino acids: CASSLTRPDTQYF. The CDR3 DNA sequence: TGCGCCAGCAGCCTAACTAGACCAGATACGCAGTATTTT. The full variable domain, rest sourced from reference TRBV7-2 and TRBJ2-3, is GAGVSQSPSNKVTEKGKDVELRCDPISGHTALYWYRQSLGQGLEFLIYFQGNSAPDKSGLPSDRFSAERTGGSVSTLTIQRTQQEDSAVYLCASSLTRPDTQYFGPGTRLTVL.